Below, 22 T cell receptor beta chains from the same sample are listed, as sequenced in a study of PD-1 blockade in mismatch repair-deficient tumors. The assay was immunoSEQ multiplex PCR, and TCRdb's table has in-frame clones only and misses some. The top ten hold roughly 8.1% of the sample, which has 50,000 or so clones, around 85% seen once. The input for sequencing was peripheral blood, taken roughly 21 weeks after starting pembrolizumab. The origin of the receptors is an adult with mismatch repair-deficient cancer.

The chain uses TRBV5-6 and TRBJ1-2, with D maybe TRBD1 (5 bases). From germline, CDR1 is SGHDT and CDR2 YYEEEE. V dropped 4 bases and J dropped 5 bases, with 18 bases sitting between them. The CDR3 is made up of 15 amino acids. The CDR3 region is CASSPAGDPGYGYTF. The DNA of the CDR3 is TGTGCCAGCAGCCCTGCGGGGGACCCCGGATATGGCTACACCTTC. Filled out from reference TRBV5-6 and TRBJ1-2, the complete variable domain reads DAGVTQSPTHLIKTRGQQVTLRCSPKSGHDTVSWYQQALGQGPQFIFQYYEEEERQRGNFPDRFSGHQFPNYSSELNVNALLLGDSALYLCASSPAGDPGYGYTFGSGTRLTVV.

This chain links TRBV5-8 with TRBJ2-3; D not resolved. This CDR3 is 15 amino acids long. Germline V lookup: CDR1 SGHTS, CDR2 YDEGEE. The V and J ends lost 4 bases and 0 bases respectively, with 12 bases between them. CDR3 loop: CASSPLISSTDTQYF. In nucleotides, the CDR3 is TGTGCCAGCAGCCCCCTAATTTCTAGCACAGATACGCAGTATTTT.

The rearrangement joins TRBV11-3 to TRBJ1-2; D not resolved. Germline loops: CDR1 SGHNT, CDR2 YENEEA. The CDR3 totals 14 residues. V shed 2 bases and J shed 2 bases, with 9 bases lying between them. For the CDR3, the DNA is TGTGCCAGCAGCTTACGGGGAGCGAACTATGGCTACACCTTC. It translates to CASSLRGANYGYTF.

The table lists this clone with a few counts. The J gene is TRBJ2-3, the V gene TRBV5-6; D gene uncertain. The germline V gene has CDR1 SGHDT and CDR2 YYEEEE. V shed 3 bases and J shed 2 bases, with 13 bases lying between them. This CDR3 is built from 15 residues. The CDR3: CASSSSASFTDTQYF. The DNA for the CDR3 is TGTGCCAGCAGCTCCTCAGCTAGTTTCACAGATACGCAGTATTTT.

The chain couples TRBV9 to TRBJ2-2; TRBD1 matches at 7 bases. Germline values: CDR1 SGDLS, CDR2 YYNGEE. This CDR3 spans 16 amino acids. The V and J ends lost 0 bases and 1 base, in that order; junction bases with no gene match: 3. CDR3 in amino acids: CASSVDPGGNTGELFF. In nucleotides, the CDR3 is TGTGCCAGCAGCGTAGACCCAGGGGGGAACACCGGGGAGCTGTTTTTT.

This clone was found a few times. At one of its ends the junction is not consistent with the germline gene, which may arise from a read error. The chain joins TRBV5-1 to TRBJ1-2, with D uncertain. There are 15 residues in the CDR3. Germline assignment: CDR1 SGHRS and CDR2 YFSETQ. The CDR3 nucleotides read TGCGCCAGCTTTCCGGGAGGGCCCGCTAACTCTGGCTACACCTTC. Protein sequence: CASFPGGPANSGYTF.

This chain joins TRBV28 and TRBJ2-7, with 7 positions matching TRBD2. Germline V gene data show CDR1 as MDHEN and CDR2 as SYDVKM. J was trimmed by 3 bases and V by 6 bases; bases with no gene match: 11. There are 15 residues in the CDR3. CDR3 amino acids: CASSGRWQGRYEQYF. Here the CDR3 DNA reads TGTGCCAGCAGCGGGAGGTGGCAGGGCCGCTACGAGCAGTACTTC.

J is TRBJ1-3 and V is TRBV6-5; 8 positions agree with TRBD1. The CDR3 has 12 residues. The trim removed 5 bases at V and 11 bases at J, leaving 5 bases unmatched. Germline CDR1 and CDR2: MNHEY and SVGAGI. CDR3 coding DNA: TGTGCCAGCAGTGCGTTGACAGGGGCCATATATTTT. This translates into CASSALTGAIYF.

The chain couples TRBV6-5 to TRBJ2-7, with 8 bases identical to TRBD1. Looked up from germline, CDR1 is MNHEY and CDR2 is SVGAGI. The CDR3 consists of 15 residues. The ends lost 3 bases at V and 4 bases at J; junction bases unmatched: 8. CDR3 DNA sequence: TGTGCCAGCAGTTATGTTGGACAGGGTATATACGAGCAGTACTTC. This translates into CASSYVGQGIYEQYF.

Only a few counts were recorded for this clone. The chain joins TRBV10-3 to TRBJ2-1; TRBD1 aligns across 8 bases. The CDR3 consists of 15 residues. Germline CDR1 and CDR2: ENHRY and SYGVKD. V shed 8 bases, J shed 0 bases, and the junction held 6 bases outside the gene matches. The CDR3 loop reads CAIGQGPSSYNEQFF. CDR3 DNA: TGTGCCATCGGACAGGGTCCGAGCTCCTACAATGAGCAGTTCTTC.

This clone was seen a handful of times. The chain links TRBV2 to TRBJ1-5, with D perhaps matching TRBD1 (6 bases). Trimming removed 8 bases at V and 5 bases at J, with 13 bases between. Germline-derived CDR1 and CDR2 are SNHLY and FYNNEI. The CDR3 is 13 residues long. The CDR3 coding sequence is TGTGCCAGCGGGGAAAGACAGGATCAGCCCCAGCATTTT. It translates to CASGERQDQPQHF.

This clone was seen more than once but under ten times. The gene calls are TRBV11-2 and TRBJ2-1; no firm D call. Germline loops: CDR1 SGHAT, CDR2 FQNNGV. V gave up 1 base and J gave up 7 bases, with 5 bases separating them. The CDR3 consists of 12 residues. Here the CDR3 reads CASSLGRNEQFF. CDR3 coding DNA: TGTGCCAGCAGCTTAGGTCGAAATGAGCAGTTCTTC.

The chain is built from TRBV19 and TRBJ2-4, with 14 bases fitting TRBD2. Looked up from germline, CDR1 is LNHDA and CDR2 is SQIVND (reference sequence). Trimming cost V 6 bases and J 3 bases; bases outside gene matches: 10. This CDR3 region has 18 residues. This CDR3 is CASSTGTSGRGVKNIQYF. The CDR3 nucleotides are TGTGCCAGTAGCACCGGGACTAGCGGGAGAGGAGTCAAAAACATTCAGTACTTC.

The rearrangement joins TRBV6-5 to TRBJ1-5; D gene ambiguous. V lost 6 bases and J lost 4, with 16 bases in between. CDR3 length: 15 amino acids. In germline, CDR1 is MNHEY, CDR2 SVGAGI. CDR3 sequence: CASRTLVPRNQPQHF. The CDR3 DNA follows: TGTGCCAGCAGGACTCTAGTCCCAAGAAATCAGCCCCAGCATTTT.

The chain joins TRBV6-6 to TRBJ2-3, with TRBD1 as a possible D gene (6 bases). The ends were cut back, 8 bases at V and 4 bases at J, with 19 bases in the middle. This CDR3 has 15 amino acids. CDR1 is MNHNY and CDR2 is SVGAGI in the germline V gene (reference sequence). The chain's CDR3 is CASGPRTVGPDTQYF. CDR3 bases: TGTGCCAGCGGACCCCGGACAGTGGGGCCAGATACGCAGTATTTT.

The genes are TRBV2 and TRBJ1-5, with TRBD1 as a possible D gene (6 bases). Germline CDR1 and CDR2: SNHLY and FYNNEI. V dropped 7 bases and J dropped 4 bases, with 14 bases sitting between them. The CDR3 contains 14 residues. CDR3 region: CASNTGNDNQPQHF. The CDR3 DNA reads TGTGCCAGCAACACAGGGAACGATAATCAGCCCCAGCATTTT.

The chain recombines TRBV7-9 with TRBJ1-1, with a tentative D call TRBD1 (6 bases). The CDR3 totals 14 residues. Trimming left V 5 bases short and J 5 bases short, with 15 bases between. The germline V gene encodes CDR1 SEHNR and CDR2 FQNEAQ (reference sequence). The CDR3 here is CASSPLSGVTEAFF. CDR3 sequence (DNA): TGTGCCAGCAGCCCATTGTCAGGGGTGACTGAAGCTTTCTTT.

J is TRBJ2-5 and V is TRBV7-3, with 7 bases identical to TRBD1. Germline V lookup: CDR1 SGHTA, CDR2 FQGTGA. V shed 5 bases and J 4 bases; nucleotides not matched to a gene: 10. The CDR3 contains 15 residues. In DNA form, the CDR3 reads TGTGCCAGCAGCGTGAGCACAGGGGTAAGAGAGACCCAGTACTTC. Translating it yields CASSVSTGVRETQYF.

V is TRBV19 and J is TRBJ2-1, with D uncertain. The V and J ends lost 0 bases and 6 bases respectively, with 15 bases between them. Germline V lookup: CDR1 LNHDA, CDR2 SQIVND (reference sequence). This CDR3 is built from 16 residues. CDR3 DNA: TGTGCCAGTAGTATAGATCCTAGTCCCTGGGTCAATGAGCAGTTCTTC. Translated: CASSIDPSPWVNEQFF.

The chain uses TRBV7-9 and TRBJ2-1, with D hard to call. Trimming cost V 0 bases and J 1 base, with 13 bases left between them. From germline, CDR1 is SEHNR and CDR2 FQNEAQ (reference sequence). The CDR3 is 17 amino acids. CDR3 amino acids: CASSLAFTVKSYNEQFF. In DNA form, the CDR3 reads TGTGCCAGCAGCTTAGCCTTTACAGTTAAGTCCTACAATGAGCAGTTCTTC.

The rearrangement uses TRBV6-1 and TRBJ2-3; TRBD1 is a possible D gene (6 bases). The germline CDR1 and CDR2 sequences are MNHNS and SASEGT. The V end was cut by 5 bases, the J end by 4 bases, with 13 bases between. CDR3 length: 14 amino acids. The CDR3 region has the DNA TGTGCCAGCAGTTCAACCCCAGGGGCAGATACGCAGTATTTT. Residues: CASSSTPGADTQYF.

This sequence joins TRBV5-5 and TRBJ1-4; 9 nucleotides match TRBD1. CDR3 size: 17 residues. Losses at the gene ends were 0 bases for V and 1 base for J; bases not matched to a gene: 4. Germline lookup yields CDR1 SGHKS and CDR2 YYEKEE (reference sequence). The CDR3 here is CASSLAGTGRTNEKLFF. For the CDR3, the DNA is TGTGCCAGCAGCTTGGCCGGGACAGGGAGAACTAATGAAAAACTGTTTTTT.